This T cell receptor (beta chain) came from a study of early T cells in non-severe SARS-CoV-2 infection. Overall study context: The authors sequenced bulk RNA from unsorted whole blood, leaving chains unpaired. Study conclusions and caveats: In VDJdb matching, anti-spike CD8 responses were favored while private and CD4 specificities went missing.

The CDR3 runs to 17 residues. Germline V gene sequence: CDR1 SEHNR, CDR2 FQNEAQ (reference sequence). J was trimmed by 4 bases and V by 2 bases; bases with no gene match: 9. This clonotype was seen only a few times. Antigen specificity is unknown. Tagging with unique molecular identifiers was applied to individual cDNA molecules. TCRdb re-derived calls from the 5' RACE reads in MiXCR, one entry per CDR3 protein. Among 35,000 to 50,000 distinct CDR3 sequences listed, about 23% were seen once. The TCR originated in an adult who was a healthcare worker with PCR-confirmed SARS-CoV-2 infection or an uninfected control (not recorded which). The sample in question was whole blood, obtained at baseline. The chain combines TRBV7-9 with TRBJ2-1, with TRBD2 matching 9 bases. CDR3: CASSLRRAGGRYNEQFF. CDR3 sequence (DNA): TGTGCCAGCAGCTTACGCCGCGCGGGGGGGAGATACAATGAGCAGTTCTTC.